A selection of T cell receptor beta chains follows, all from one sample in a study of breast tumors, draining lymph nodes, adjacent tissues. TCRdb used MiXCR to reprocess the multiplex PCR reads, holding one entry per CDR3 protein. The sample holds roughly 120,000 distinct CDR3 sequences, about 20% seen once. The sequenced sample was axillary lymph node tissue. The receptors stem from a female donor with breast cancer. Some clones in this sample may be carry-over from other donors' samples. Each CDR3 is given with its conserved first and last residue. D genes are given only for firm matches. For some rows the clone size is stated as once, few or many, or as a class when expanded; others skip it.

CDR3 DNA,CDR3 protein,J gene,D gene,clone size,V gene
TGCAGTGCTAGCGCGGATCCGGTTAGGTACTTC,CSASADPVRYF,TRBJ2-7,NA,many,TRBV20-1
TGTGCCAGCAGCCTAGGACAGCACTCCTATAATTCACCCCTCCACTTT,CASSLGQHSYNSPLHF,TRBJ1-6,NA,many,TRBV11-2
TGTGCCACCAGTCAGGGGGCCGAGCAGTACTTC,CATSQGAEQYF,TRBJ2-7,TRBD1,many,TRBV15
TGCGCCAGCAGCTTGGCCGGGGCGGCCACCACAGATACGCAGTATTTT,CASSLAGAATTDTQYF,TRBJ2-3,NA,many,TRBV5-1
TGTGCCACCAGTAAAGCGGGAGTAGGCCACAATGAGCAGTTCTTC,CATSKAGVGHNEQFF,TRBJ2-1,TRBD2,many,TRBV24-1
TGTGCCAGCAGCAAAGGGACTAGCGGGAGGTTTGTGAACACCGGGGAGCTGTTTTTT,CASSKGTSGRFVNTGELFF,TRBJ2-2,TRBD2,NA,TRBV7-2
TGTGCTAGCAGCTTTAAGAACACCGGGGAGCTGTTTTTT,CASSFKNTGELFF,TRBJ2-2,NA,many,TRBV7-7
TGCAGTGTCGATCCTTTCGGGAGGGACAGGCAAGAGACCCAGTACTTC,CSVDPFGRDRQETQYF,TRBJ2-5,NA,many,TRBV20-1
TGTGCCAGCAGCAGCTCCGGGACTAGCGATTTAGAGCAGTTCTTC,CASSSSGTSDLEQFF,TRBJ2-1,TRBD2,many,TRBV11-2
TGTGCCTGGAACAGCCTACGGGATAATTCACCCCTCCACTTT,CAWNSLRDNSPLHF,TRBJ1-6,NA,many,TRBV30
TGTGCCAGCAGTGACAGGGGACGCTCACCCCTCCACTTT,CASSDRGRSPLHF,TRBJ1-6,TRBD1,many,TRBV12-3/TRBV12-4
TGTGCCAGCAGTGCCCGGGGACAGGATTACAATGAGCAGTTCTTC,CASSARGQDYNEQFF,TRBJ2-1,TRBD1,many,TRBV2
TGCGCCAGCAGCTTGGGACAGGTGAAAGAGACCCAGTACTTC,CASSLGQVKETQYF,TRBJ2-5,NA,few,TRBV5-1
TGTGCCAGCAGCCAAGCTGAGACTAACTATGGCTACACCTTC,CASSQAETNYGYTF,TRBJ1-2,NA,many,TRBV4-2
TGTGCCACCCTTGGGGGGGCTACTGATTTTTATTCACCCCTCCACTTT,CATLGGATDFYSPLHF,TRBJ1-6,NA,few,TRBV19
TGTGCCAGCAGGCGGGACAGGGGGCATTACAATGAGCAGTTCTTC,CASRRDRGHYNEQFF,TRBJ2-1,TRBD1,NA,TRBV6-5
TGTGCCAGCAGTAATATACCACCTCGGGACCCCGGCGGGGAGACCCAGTACTTC,CASSNIPPRDPGGETQYF,TRBJ2-5,NA,many,TRBV7-9
TGTGCCAGCAGTGAGAGGGTCTTGACGAACTACGAGCAGTACTTC,CASSERVLTNYEQYF,TRBJ2-7,NA,many,TRBV2
TGTGCCGCCAGCCCGGGACAGGGGGCGCCTGGGGCCAACGTCCTGACTTTC,CAASPGQGAPGANVLTF,TRBJ2-6,TRBD1,NA,TRBV24-1
TGTGCCAGCAGCTTGGGGGGACAGGACCGGTGGGGCTACACCTTC,CASSLGGQDRWGYTF,TRBJ1-2,TRBD1,many,TRBV5-5
TGTGCCACCAGCAGAGGGGGTAGGGGCACCGGGGAGCTGTTTTTT,CATSRGGRGTGELFF,TRBJ2-2,NA,many,TRBV15
TGCAGTGCTGACCCCCCCGGGGTGCGTGAGCAGTTCTTC,CSADPPGVREQFF,TRBJ2-1,NA,many,TRBV20-1
TGCGCCAGCAGCATCCCCGCGGCAGGCATGAACACCGGGGTGCTGTTTTTT,CASSIPAAGMNTGVLFF,TRBJ2-2,NA,NA,TRBV5-1
TGTGCCAGTCGTTGGGAAAAACTGTTTTTT,CASRWEKLFF,TRBJ1-4,NA,many,TRBV6-5
TGTGCCATCGCCGGGGAGCTGTTTTTT,CAIAGELFF,TRBJ2-2,NA,many,TRBV10-3
TGTGCCAGCAGTTACTCGTCTAGCGGGGGGGCCGGACCGTCCTACGAGCAGTACTTC,CASSYSSSGGAGPSYEQYF,TRBJ2-7,TRBD2,many,TRBV6-6
TGCGCCAGCAGCCATTTAGAGACCCAGTACTTC,CASSHLETQYF,TRBJ2-5,NA,many,TRBV4-1
TGTGCCAGCAGTGAGCTACAGACTCCCTCTGGAAACACCATATATTTT,CASSELQTPSGNTIYF,TRBJ1-3,NA,NA,TRBV6-1
TGTGCCAGCAGTTACACGGATCCCCCTGGCTACACCTTC,CASSYTDPPGYTF,TRBJ1-2,NA,many,TRBV6-6
TGCGCCAGCAGCCACATATTCGCTAGCACAGATACGCAGTATTTT,CASSHIFASTDTQYF,TRBJ2-3,NA,many,TRBV5-1
TGTGCCAGCAGTGAACGAGCAGGTACGCAGTATTTT,CASSERAGTQYF,TRBJ2-3,NA,many,TRBV6-1
TGTGCCTGGACCCCGGACTCAACCTACGAGCAGTACTTC,CAWTPDSTYEQYF,TRBJ2-7,NA,many,TRBV30
TGCAGTGCTAGTTACTACTACGAGCAGTACTTC,CSASYYYEQYF,TRBJ2-7,NA,many,TRBV20-1
TGTGCCAGCTCGCCGGGACAGCACTATGGCTACACCTTC,CASSPGQHYGYTF,TRBJ1-2,TRBD1,many,TRBV18
TGTGCCACCAGTGATGCTAAAGCGGGGGGGCCCAGGGAGCTGTTTTTT,CATSDAKAGGPRELFF,TRBJ2-2,TRBD2,NA,TRBV24-1
TGTGCCAGCAGCTTGAGGTGGGCGGGAGGGCCCTCAGATACGCAGTATTTT,CASSLRWAGGPSDTQYF,TRBJ2-3,TRBD2,many,TRBV5-8
TGTGCCACCACCGGTGGGGAGGGGCGTTTGGATACGCAGTATTTT,CATTGGEGRLDTQYF,TRBJ2-3,TRBD2,many,TRBV19
TGTGCCTGGGGTAGATCCGGGACTGGGGGCTACACCTTC,CAWGRSGTGGYTF,TRBJ1-2,NA,many,TRBV30
TGTGCCAGCAGTGGGGACAACCAACGGTTGGAGGGCTACACCTTC,CASSGDNQRLEGYTF,TRBJ1-2,NA,few,TRBV6-1
TGCAGTGCTAGAGATCCGGACAGGGGGACTGAAAAACTGTTTTTT,CSARDPDRGTEKLFF,TRBJ1-4,TRBD1,many,TRBV20-1
TGCAGTGCTAGAGATCGGACTAGCGGGGCAACCTACGAGCAGTACTTC,CSARDRTSGATYEQYF,TRBJ2-7,TRBD2,many,TRBV20-1
TGTGCCAGCAGCCCCCTGACAGGGGCGCCCGGGGAGCTGTTTTTT,CASSPLTGAPGELFF,TRBJ2-2,TRBD1,NA,TRBV3-1
TGTGCCAGCAGCCAAGATTTTGCGGGTCCGCGGGAGCTGTTTTTT,CASSQDFAGPRELFF,TRBJ2-2,NA,NA,TRBV3-1
TGTGCCAGCAGCTTAACTAGCGGGTCTCTCAATGAGCAGTTCTTC,CASSLTSGSLNEQFF,TRBJ2-1,TRBD2,many,TRBV13
TGTGCCACTCGACAGGCGAACACCGGGGAGCTGTTTTTT,CATRQANTGELFF,TRBJ2-2,NA,many,TRBV6-1
TGCGCCAGCAGCCCGGGGACAACTAACGTGGAGACCCAGTACTTC,CASSPGTTNVETQYF,TRBJ2-5,NA,many,TRBV5-1
TGTGCCAGCTCTCATGACACTAACTATGGCTACACCTTC,CASSHDTNYGYTF,TRBJ1-2,NA,few,TRBV18
TGTGCCAGCGCGAGTCCAGGCGTAGACGAGCAGTACTTC,CASASPGVDEQYF,TRBJ2-7,NA,many,TRBV5-8
TGTGCCAGCAGTCGGACCCGACAGGCGAACTATGGCTACACCTTC,CASSRTRQANYGYTF,TRBJ1-2,NA,many,TRBV6-5
TGTGCCAGCAGGAGGACAGGGGTTCCCGGGGAGCTGTTTTTT,CASRRTGVPGELFF,TRBJ2-2,TRBD1,many,TRBV12-3/TRBV12-4
TGTGCCAGTTTACCCGGGACTAGCGGGAGAATTGAGCAGTTCTTC,CASLPGTSGRIEQFF,TRBJ2-1,TRBD2,many,TRBV2
TGTGCCAGTGGACAGGGATACTATGGCTACACCTTC,CASGQGYYGYTF,TRBJ1-2,TRBD1,many,TRBV19
TGTGCCAGTAGTACGCCCCGGGACAGAAGCACAGATACGCAGTATTTT,CASSTPRDRSTDTQYF,TRBJ2-3,TRBD1,NA,TRBV19
TGTGCCAGCAGCGTCAGCCCCACAGATACGCAGTATTTT,CASSVSPTDTQYF,TRBJ2-3,NA,many,TRBV7-8